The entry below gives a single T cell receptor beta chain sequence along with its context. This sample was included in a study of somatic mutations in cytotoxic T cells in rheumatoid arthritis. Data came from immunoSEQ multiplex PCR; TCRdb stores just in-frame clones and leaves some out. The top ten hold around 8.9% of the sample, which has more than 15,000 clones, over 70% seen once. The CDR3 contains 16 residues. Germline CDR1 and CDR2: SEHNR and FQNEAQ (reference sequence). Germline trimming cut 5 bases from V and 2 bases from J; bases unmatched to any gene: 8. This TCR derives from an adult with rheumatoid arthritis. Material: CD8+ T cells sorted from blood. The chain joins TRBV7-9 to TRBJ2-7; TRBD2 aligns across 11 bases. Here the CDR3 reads CASSAPGLAETYEQYF. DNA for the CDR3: TGTGCCAGCAGCGCCCCGGGACTAGCGGAAACCTACGAGCAGTACTTC.